These 18 T cell receptor beta chains were all obtained from the same sample, sequenced in a study of resident and recirculating memory T cells in vitiligo. Using immunoSEQ multiplex PCR, the repertoire was profiled, and TCRdb retains in-frame clones only, with some absent. The sample carries some 70,000 clones, approximately 90% recorded once. The sample comprised blood. The source is a male donor with vitiligo.

This rearrangement joins TRBV19 to TRBJ2-7; the match to TRBD1 covers 7 bases. CDR1 and CDR2 (germline): LNHDA, SQIVND (reference sequence). The ends lost 5 bases at V and 2 bases at J; junction bases unmatched: 12. The CDR3 consists of 16 residues. As DNA, the CDR3 is TGTGCCAGTAGTCATTCACTGGGACAGCTAACCTACGAGCAGTACTTC. This translates into CASSHSLGQLTYEQYF.

The rearrangement links TRBV4-1 to TRBJ2-7; the match to TRBD1 covers 11 bases. With V trimmed by 3 bases and J by 7 bases, 5 bases remained unmatched. Germline CDR1 reads MGHRA; CDR2 reads YSYEKL. The CDR3 is 14 residues long. In DNA, the CDR3 is TGCGCCAGCAGCCACGGACAGGGGGCGGGGGAGCAGTACTTC. It is translated as CASSHGQGAGEQYF.

The V gene is TRBV29-1, the J gene TRBJ1-1; 8 bases agree with TRBD1. Germline values: CDR1 SQVTM, CDR2 ANQGSEA. The J segment lost 0 bases and the V segment lost 7 bases, leaving 1 base of the junction unmatched. The CDR3 has 12 amino acids. As DNA, the CDR3 is TGCAGCGGGGGACAGGTGAACACTGAAGCTTTCTTT. Translating gives CSGGQVNTEAFF.

This clone was seen only once. The CDR3 DNA is TGTGCCAGCAGCTTAGGACAGGGGAAGACAGATACGCAGTATTTT. As protein: CASSLGQGKTDTQYF. This rearrangement joins TRBV5-8 to TRBJ2-3; TRBD1 matches at 9 bases. Germline V gene sequence: CDR1 SGHTS, CDR2 YDEGEE. This CDR3 has 15 amino acids. Trimming took 2 bases from V and 3 from J; bases not matched to a gene: 4.

The J gene is TRBJ1-5, the V gene TRBV28; 9 bases match TRBD1. J was trimmed by 4 bases and V by 5 bases; bases with no gene match: 21. This CDR3 has 20 residues. Per germline, CDR1 MDHEN and CDR2 SYDVKM. The CDR3 here is CASSGDRANSWKGPNQPQHF. In nucleotides, the CDR3 is TGTGCCAGCAGTGGGGACAGGGCAAATAGCTGGAAGGGTCCTAATCAGCCCCAGCATTTT. Full variable domain (missing parts from reference TRBV28 and TRBJ1-5): DVKVTQSSRYLVKRTGEKVFLECVQDMDHENMFWYRQDPGLGLRLIYFSYDVKMKEKGDIPEGYSVSREKKERFSLILESASTNQTSMYLCASSGDRANSWKGPNQPQHFGDGTRLSIL.

The rearrangement uses TRBV10-3 and TRBJ1-3, with D possibly being TRBD1 (6 bases). The V gene's germline CDR1 is ENHRY and CDR2 SYGVKD. The CDR3 runs 14 residues. The ends were cut back, 7 bases at V and 0 bases at J, with 10 bases in the middle. Here the CDR3 reads CAIKDSTSGNTIYF. The CDR3 DNA reads as TGTGCCATCAAGGACAGTACCTCTGGAAACACCATATATTTT.

The CDR3 spells CASSLLIGVRNTEAFF. Here the CDR3 DNA reads TGTGCCAGTAGCCTACTAATCGGGGTCAGGAACACTGAAGCTTTCTTT. The chain couples TRBV19 to TRBJ1-1; D not certain. Trimming removed 6 bases at V and 1 base at J, with 18 bases between. CDR1 LNHDA and CDR2 SQIVND come from the germline V gene (reference sequence). The CDR3 covers 16 residues.

Written as DNA, the CDR3 is TGTGCCTGGAGCGCATTGACAGGGGGGACTGAAGCTTTCTTT. As protein: CAWSALTGGTEAFF. The gene calls are TRBV30 and TRBJ1-1; 9 nucleotides align to TRBD1. CDR1 and CDR2 (germline): GTSNPN, SVGIG (reference sequence). V lost 3 bases and J lost 5; bases outside the gene matches: 7. This CDR3 contains 14 residues.

The rearrangement links TRBV28 to TRBJ2-1; D may be TRBD2 (5 bases). The CDR3 is made up of 14 amino acids. Deletions cut 4 bases from V and 4 bases from J, with 11 bases between. The germline V gene has CDR1 MDHEN and CDR2 SYDVKM. CDR3 sequence reads: CASSSSGIYNEQFF. CDR3 bases: TGTGCCAGCAGTTCCTCGGGGATATACAATGAGCAGTTCTTC. The full variable domain, completed using reference TRBV28 and TRBJ2-1, is DVKVTQSSRYLVKRTGEKVFLECVQDMDHENMFWYRQDPGLGLRLIYFSYDVKMKEKGDIPEGYSVSREKKERFSLILESASTNQTSMYLCASSSSGIYNEQFFGPGTRLTVL.

The V and J genes are TRBV5-4 and TRBJ2-2; no clear D gene. The length of the CDR3 is 15 residues. CDR1 is SGHNT and CDR2 is YYREEE in the germline V gene (reference sequence). The V and J ends lost 0 bases and 6 bases respectively, with 12 bases between them. CDR3: CASSLGVQASGELFF. In nucleotides, the CDR3 is TGTGCCAGCAGCTTGGGGGTGCAGGCGTCCGGGGAGCTGTTTTTT.

This chain joins TRBV27 and TRBJ2-5, with 7 bases that match TRBD1. TRBJ2-7 explains the end of the DNA better; the J call may be wrong. The CDR3 loop spans 16 amino acids. Germline CDR1 reads MNHEY; CDR2 reads SMNVEV (reference sequence). CDR3 DNA: TGTGCCAGCAGTTACCTAACACAGGGGAGCTCCTACGAGCAGTACTTC. Translating it yields CASSYLTQGSSYEQYF.

The chain joins TRBV4-1 to TRBJ1-5, with 7 bases that match TRBD1. This CDR3 has 15 amino acids. V shed 2 bases and J 4 bases; nucleotides not matched to a gene: 5. Germline V gene data show CDR1 as MGHRA and CDR2 as YSYEKL. The DNA of the CDR3 is TGCGCCAGCAGCCAACCTGACAGGGAAAATCAGCCCCAGCATTTT. Its protein product is CASSQPDRENQPQHF.

The V call is TRBV6-1, the J call TRBJ2-3; 8 nucleotides align to TRBD2. CDR1 MNHNS and CDR2 SASEGT come from the germline V gene. This CDR3 spans 17 amino acids. J was trimmed by 3 bases and V by 0 bases; bases with no gene match: 8. The CDR3 DNA reads TGTGCCAGCAGTGAAGCGAGCGGGGGCGAAGGAACAGATACGCAGTATTTT. This codes for CASSEASGGEGTDTQYF.

This chain links TRBV2 with TRBJ1-1, with D perhaps TRBD1 (5 bases). The V gene lost 8 bases and the J gene lost 7 bases, with 17 bases spanning the gap. Looked up from germline, CDR1 is SNHLY and CDR2 is FYNNEI. The CDR3 extends over 13 amino acids. The CDR3 nucleotides read TGTGCCAGCGGTGGCGCAGGGCATGTTGAAGCTTTCTTT. Its translation: CASGGAGHVEAFF. Filled out from reference TRBV2 and TRBJ1-1, the complete variable domain reads EPEVTQTPSHQVTQMGQEVILRCVPISNHLYFYWYRQILGQKVEFLVSFYNNEISEKSEIFDDQFSVERPDGSNFTLKIRSTKLEDSAMYFCASGGAGHVEAFFGQGTRLTVV.

The chain uses TRBV4-1 and TRBJ1-6; D may be TRBD1 (6 bases). The germline V and J ends were trimmed by 4 bases and 3 bases, with 10 bases remaining between them. CDR1 is MGHRA, CDR2 YSYEKL, per germline. The CDR3 spans 15 residues. CDR3 region: CASSRGQSYNSPLHF. The CDR3 DNA reads TGCGCCAGCAGCCGTGGACAGAGCTATAATTCACCCCTCCACTTT.

The chain recombines TRBV6-1 with TRBJ1-1; maybe TRBD1 (6 bases). Germline V lookup: CDR1 MNHNS, CDR2 SASEGT. Trimming took 5 bases from V and 4 from J, leaving 14 bases between them. The CDR3 consists of 14 residues. In DNA form, the CDR3 reads TGTGCCAGCAGTCATAGGGGGTCCAGCACTGAAGCTTTCTTT. This translates into CASSHRGSSTEAFF.

This clone was recorded once. This sample includes further DNA sequences coding for the same CDR3. The CDR3: CASSFGQSTDTQYF. CDR3 coding DNA: TGCGCCAGCAGCTTCGGACAAAGCACAGATACGCAGTATTTT. The V and J genes are TRBV5-1 and TRBJ2-3; D is possibly TRBD1 (5 bases). Germline V CDR1 and CDR2: SGHRS, YFSETQ. Trimming left V 2 bases short and J 0 bases short, with 7 bases between. CDR3 size: 14 residues.

This chain connects TRBV7-5 to TRBJ1-4; TRBD1 is the table's D call and was not checked against the DNA. TRBV7-5 constitutes a pseudogene. The CDR3 has 17 amino acids. CDR3 residues: CARNGYRYGALDEKLFF. CDR3 sequence (DNA): TGTGCCAGAAACGGTTATCGTTATGGGGCGCTTGATGAAAAACTGTTTTTT.